Given below is one TCR beta chain in context. Its antigen is currently unknown. The CDR3 runs 15 residues. The V and J ends lost 5 bases and 2 bases, in that order; junction bases with no gene match: 4. CDR1 and CDR2 from the germline V gene are LNHDA and SQIVND (reference sequence). Stated time point: pre-treatment sample, taken before nivolumab and TIL therapy. Stage 4 NSCLC adults joined between 2017 and January 2020. The data are from a study of TIL therapy for anti-PD-1-resistant metastatic lung cancer. Study-level background: By whole-exome sequencing, median non-synonymous tumor mutation burden was less than 1.6 mutations per megabase. Points from the study as a whole: This highly selected cohort may not generalize to typical lung cancer patients.

The immunoSEQ assay was v3. Method: immunoSEQ multiplex PCR; TCRdb's copy keeps in-frame clones and lacks some. The top ten hold about 5% of the sample, which has under 55,000 clones, 70% to 80% seen once. The source material was blood, sampled at baseline. The sequence derives from a woman between 30 and 79 years old with non-small cell lung cancer. The rearrangement joins TRBV19 to TRBJ2-1, with 9 positions matching TRBD2. The CDR3 region is CASSQGGGAYNEQFF. DNA for the CDR3: TGTGCCAGTAGTCAGGGCGGGGGGGCCTACAATGAGCAGTTCTTC.